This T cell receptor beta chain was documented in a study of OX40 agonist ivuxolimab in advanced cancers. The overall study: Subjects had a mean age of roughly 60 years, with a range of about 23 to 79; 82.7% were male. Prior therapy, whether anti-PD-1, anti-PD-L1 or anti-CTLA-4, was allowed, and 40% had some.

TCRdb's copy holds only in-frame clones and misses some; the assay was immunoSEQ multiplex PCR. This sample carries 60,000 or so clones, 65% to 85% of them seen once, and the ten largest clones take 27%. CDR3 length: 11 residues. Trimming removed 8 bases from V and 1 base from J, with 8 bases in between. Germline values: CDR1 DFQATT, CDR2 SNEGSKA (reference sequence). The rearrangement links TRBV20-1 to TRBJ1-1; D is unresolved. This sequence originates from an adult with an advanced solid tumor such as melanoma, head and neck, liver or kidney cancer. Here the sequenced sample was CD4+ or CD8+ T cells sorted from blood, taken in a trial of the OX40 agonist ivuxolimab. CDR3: CSPTQNTEAFF. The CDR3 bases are TGCAGTCCGACCCAGAACACTGAAGCTTTCTTT.